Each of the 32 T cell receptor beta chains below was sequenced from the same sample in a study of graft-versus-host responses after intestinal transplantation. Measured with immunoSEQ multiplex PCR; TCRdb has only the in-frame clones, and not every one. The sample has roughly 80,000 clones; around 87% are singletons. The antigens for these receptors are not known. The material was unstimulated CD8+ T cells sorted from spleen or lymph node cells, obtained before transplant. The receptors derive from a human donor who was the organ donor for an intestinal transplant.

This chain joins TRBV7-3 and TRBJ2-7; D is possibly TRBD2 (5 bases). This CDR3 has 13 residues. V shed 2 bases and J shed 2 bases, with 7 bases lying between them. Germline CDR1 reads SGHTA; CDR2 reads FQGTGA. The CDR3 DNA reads TGTGCCAGCAGCTTAGAGGGTCCCTACGAGCAGTACTTC. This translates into CASSLEGPYEQYF. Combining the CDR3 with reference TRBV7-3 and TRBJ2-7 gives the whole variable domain GAGVSQTPSNKVTEKGKYVELRCDPISGHTALYWYRQSLGQGPEFLIYFQGTGAADDSGLPNDRFFAVRPEGSVSTLKIQRTERGDSAVYLCASSLEGPYEQYFGPGTRLTVT.

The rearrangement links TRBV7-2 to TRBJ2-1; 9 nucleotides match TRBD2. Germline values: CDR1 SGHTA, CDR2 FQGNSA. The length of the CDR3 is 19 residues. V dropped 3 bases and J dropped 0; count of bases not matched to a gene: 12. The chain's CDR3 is CASSLPWASGDHSYNEQFF. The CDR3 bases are TGTGCCAGCAGCTTGCCCTGGGCTAGCGGGGACCACTCCTACAATGAGCAGTTCTTC.

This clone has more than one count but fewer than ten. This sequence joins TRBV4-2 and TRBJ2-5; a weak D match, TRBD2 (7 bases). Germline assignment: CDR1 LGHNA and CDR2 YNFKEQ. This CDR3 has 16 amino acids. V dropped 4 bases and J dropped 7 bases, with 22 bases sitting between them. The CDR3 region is CASSPPEGGGPTTQYF. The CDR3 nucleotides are TGTGCCAGCAGCCCTCCCGAGGGAGGGGGGCCAACGACCCAGTACTTC.

CDR3 DNA sequence: TGTGCCAGCAGTTACGGGGGACAGGTCGAAAAACTGTTTTTT. It codes for CASSYGGQVEKLFF. This sequence joins TRBV6-6 and TRBJ1-4; TRBD1 matches 8 bases. CDR3 length equals 14 residues. Germline V gives CDR1 MNHNY, CDR2 SVGAGI (reference sequence). Trimming took 2 bases from V and 8 from J; bases not matched to a gene: 4.

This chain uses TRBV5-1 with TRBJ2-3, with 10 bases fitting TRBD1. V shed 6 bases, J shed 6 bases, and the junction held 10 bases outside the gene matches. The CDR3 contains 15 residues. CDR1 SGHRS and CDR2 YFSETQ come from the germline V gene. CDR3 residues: CASNIFGTGDDTQYF. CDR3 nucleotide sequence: TGCGCCAGCAATATATTCGGGACAGGGGACGATACGCAGTATTTT.

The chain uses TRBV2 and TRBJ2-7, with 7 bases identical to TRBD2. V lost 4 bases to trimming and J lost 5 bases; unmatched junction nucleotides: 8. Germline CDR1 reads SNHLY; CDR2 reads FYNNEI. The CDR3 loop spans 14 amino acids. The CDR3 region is CASSGGSLRNEQYF. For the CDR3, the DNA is TGTGCCAGCAGTGGCGGGAGTTTAAGGAACGAGCAGTACTTC.

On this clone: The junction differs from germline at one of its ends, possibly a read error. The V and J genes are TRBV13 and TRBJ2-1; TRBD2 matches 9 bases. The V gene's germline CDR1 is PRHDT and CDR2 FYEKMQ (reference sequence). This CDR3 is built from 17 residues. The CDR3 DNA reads TGTGCCAGCCGCTTCCCCTCTAGGGGCGGGGGGGCGGATGAGCAGTTCTTC. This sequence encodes CASRFPSRGGGADEQFF.

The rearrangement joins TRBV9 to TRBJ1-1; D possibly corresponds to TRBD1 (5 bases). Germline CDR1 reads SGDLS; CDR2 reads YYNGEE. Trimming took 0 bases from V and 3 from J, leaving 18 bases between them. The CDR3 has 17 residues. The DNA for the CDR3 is TGTGCCAGCAGCGTAGACGGCAGGGAGGATGGAGACACTGAAGCTTTCTTT. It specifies CASSVDGREDGDTEAFF.

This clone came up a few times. CDR3 sequence: CASSSGHEQYF. The CDR3 bases are TGTGCCAGCAGTTCAGGGCACGAGCAGTACTTC. V and J are TRBV28 and TRBJ2-7; weak D call: TRBD1 (5 bases). Trimming took 4 bases from V and 5 from J, leaving 6 bases between them. Germline V gene sequence: CDR1 MDHEN, CDR2 SYDVKM. This CDR3 contains 11 residues.

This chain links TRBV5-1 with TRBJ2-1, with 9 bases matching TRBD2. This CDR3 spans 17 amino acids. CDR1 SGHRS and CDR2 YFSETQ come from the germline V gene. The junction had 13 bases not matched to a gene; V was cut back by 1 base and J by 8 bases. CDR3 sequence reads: CASSLRGSGGRGDEQFF. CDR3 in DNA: TGCGCCAGCAGCTTGCGGGGTAGCGGGGGCCGGGGCGATGAGCAGTTCTTC.

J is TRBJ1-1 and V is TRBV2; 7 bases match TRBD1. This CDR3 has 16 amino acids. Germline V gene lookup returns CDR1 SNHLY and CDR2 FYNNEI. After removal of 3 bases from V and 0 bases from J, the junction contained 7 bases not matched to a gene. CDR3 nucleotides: TGTGCCAGCAGTGAGGCCAGGGGGACGATGAACACTGAAGCTTTCTTT. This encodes CASSEARGTMNTEAFF.

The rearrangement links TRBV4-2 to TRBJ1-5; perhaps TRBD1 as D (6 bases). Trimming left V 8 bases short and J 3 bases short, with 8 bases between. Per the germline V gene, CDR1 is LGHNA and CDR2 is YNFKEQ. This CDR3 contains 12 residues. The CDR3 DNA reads TGTGCCAGCGGGGGCCTCAATCAGCCCCAGCATTTT. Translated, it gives CASGGLNQPQHF.

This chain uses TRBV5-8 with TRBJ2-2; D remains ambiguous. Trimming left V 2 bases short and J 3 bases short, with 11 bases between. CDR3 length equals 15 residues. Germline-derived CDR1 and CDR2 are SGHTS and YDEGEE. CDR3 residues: CASSLSVVDTGELFF. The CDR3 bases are TGTGCCAGCAGCTTATCTGTCGTGGACACCGGGGAGCTGTTTTTT.

CDR3 nucleotide sequence: TGTGCCAGCAGCGATGGACTATACAATGAGCAGTTCTTC. This sequence encodes CASSDGLYNEQFF. The V call is TRBV4-2, the J call TRBJ2-1; TRBD2 might be the D (6 bases). Germline V CDR1 and CDR2: LGHNA, YNFKEQ. The CDR3 loop spans 13 amino acids. The ends were cut back, 5 bases at V and 4 bases at J, with 9 bases in the middle.

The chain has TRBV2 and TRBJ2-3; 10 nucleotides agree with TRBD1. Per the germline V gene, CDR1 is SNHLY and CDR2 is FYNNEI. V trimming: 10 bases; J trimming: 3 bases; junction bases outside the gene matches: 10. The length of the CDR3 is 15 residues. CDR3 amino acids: CAITRTGGKTDTQYF. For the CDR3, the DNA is TGTGCCATAACAAGGACAGGGGGGAAAACAGATACGCAGTATTTT.

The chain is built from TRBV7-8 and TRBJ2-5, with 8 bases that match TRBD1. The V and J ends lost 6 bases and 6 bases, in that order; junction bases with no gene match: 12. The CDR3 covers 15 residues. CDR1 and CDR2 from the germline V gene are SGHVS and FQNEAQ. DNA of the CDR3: TGTGCCAGCAGTTACCCCGGACAGGGTACTCAGACCCAGTACTTC. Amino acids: CASSYPGQGTQTQYF.

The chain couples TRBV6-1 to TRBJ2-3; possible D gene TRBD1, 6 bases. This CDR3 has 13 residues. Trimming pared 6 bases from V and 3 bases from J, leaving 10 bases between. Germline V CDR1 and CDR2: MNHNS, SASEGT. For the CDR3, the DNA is TGTGCCAGCAGGGGAAGGGGGACAGATACGCAGTATTTT. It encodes CASRGRGTDTQYF.

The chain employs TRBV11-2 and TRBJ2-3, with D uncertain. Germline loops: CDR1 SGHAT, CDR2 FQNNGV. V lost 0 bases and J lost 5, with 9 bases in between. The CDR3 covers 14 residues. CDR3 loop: CASSLEGWGDTQYF. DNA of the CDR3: TGTGCCAGCAGCTTAGAGGGCTGGGGAGATACGCAGTATTTT.

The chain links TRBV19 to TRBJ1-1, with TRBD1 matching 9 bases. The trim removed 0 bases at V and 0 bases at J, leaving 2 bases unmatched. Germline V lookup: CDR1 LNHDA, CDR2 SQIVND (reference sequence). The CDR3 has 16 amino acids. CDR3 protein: CASSIEQGALNTEAFF. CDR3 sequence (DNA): TGTGCCAGTAGTATAGAACAGGGGGCTTTGAACACTGAAGCTTTCTTT.

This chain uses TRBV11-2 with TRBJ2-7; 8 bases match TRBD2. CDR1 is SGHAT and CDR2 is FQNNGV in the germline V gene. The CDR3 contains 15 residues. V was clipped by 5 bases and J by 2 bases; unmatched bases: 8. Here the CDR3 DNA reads TGTGCCAGCAGCCCAAGACGCGGGGGGACCTACGAGCAGTACTTC. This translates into CASSPRRGGTYEQYF.

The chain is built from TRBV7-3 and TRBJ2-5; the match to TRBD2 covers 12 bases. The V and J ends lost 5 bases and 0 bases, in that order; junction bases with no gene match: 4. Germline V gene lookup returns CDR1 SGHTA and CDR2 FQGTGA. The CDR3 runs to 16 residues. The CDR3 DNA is TGTGCCAGCAGCCTCAGACTAGCGGGGGACCAAGAGACCCAGTACTTC. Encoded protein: CASSLRLAGDQETQYF. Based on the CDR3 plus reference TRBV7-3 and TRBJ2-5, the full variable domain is GAGVSQTPSNKVTEKGKYVELRCDPISGHTALYWYRQSLGQGPEFLIYFQGTGAADDSGLPNDRFFAVRPEGSVSTLKIQRTERGDSAVYLCASSLRLAGDQETQYFGPGTRLLVL.

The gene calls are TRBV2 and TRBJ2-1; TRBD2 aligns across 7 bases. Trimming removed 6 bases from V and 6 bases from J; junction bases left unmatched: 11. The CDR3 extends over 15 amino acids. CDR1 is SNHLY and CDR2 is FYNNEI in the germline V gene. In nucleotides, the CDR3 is TGTGCCAGCAGGACGGGACTACGACTCCGCAATGAGCAGTTCTTC. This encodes CASRTGLRLRNEQFF.

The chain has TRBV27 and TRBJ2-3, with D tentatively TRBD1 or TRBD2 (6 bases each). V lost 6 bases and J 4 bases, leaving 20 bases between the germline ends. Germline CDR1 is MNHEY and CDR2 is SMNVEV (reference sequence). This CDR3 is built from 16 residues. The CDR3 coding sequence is TGTGCCAGCAGGCGCATGTGGGGGGCAGGGTCAGATACGCAGTATTTT. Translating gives CASRRMWGAGSDTQYF.

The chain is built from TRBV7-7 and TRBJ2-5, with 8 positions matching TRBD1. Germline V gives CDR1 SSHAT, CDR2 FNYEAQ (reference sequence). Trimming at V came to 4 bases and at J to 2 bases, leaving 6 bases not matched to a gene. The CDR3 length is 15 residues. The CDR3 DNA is TGTGCCAGCAGCTACCGGACAGGGAGACAAGAGACCCAGTACTTC. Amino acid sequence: CASSYRTGRQETQYF.

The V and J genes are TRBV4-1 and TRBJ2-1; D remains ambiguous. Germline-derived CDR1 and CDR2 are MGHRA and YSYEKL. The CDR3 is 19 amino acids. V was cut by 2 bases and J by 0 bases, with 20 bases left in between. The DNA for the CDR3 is TGCGCCAGCAGCCAATCTCCCCGAGACACGATAAGCTCCTACAATGAGCAGTTCTTC. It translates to CASSQSPRDTISSYNEQFF.

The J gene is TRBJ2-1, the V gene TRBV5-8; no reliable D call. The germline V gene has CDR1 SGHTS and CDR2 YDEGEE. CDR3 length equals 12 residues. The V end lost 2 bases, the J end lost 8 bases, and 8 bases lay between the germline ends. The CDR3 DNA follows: TGTGCCAGCAGCTTTATGGGCCATGAGCAGTTCTTC. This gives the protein CASSFMGHEQFF.

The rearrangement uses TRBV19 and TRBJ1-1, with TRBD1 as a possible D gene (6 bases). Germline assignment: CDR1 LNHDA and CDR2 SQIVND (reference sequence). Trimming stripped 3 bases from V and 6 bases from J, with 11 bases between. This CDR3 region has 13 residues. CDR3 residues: CASSIGGASEAFF. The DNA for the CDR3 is TGTGCCAGTAGTATTGGGGGGGCCTCTGAAGCTTTCTTT. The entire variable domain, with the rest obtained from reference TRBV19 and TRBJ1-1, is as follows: DGGITQSPKYLFRKEGQNVTLSCEQNLNHDAMYWYRQDPGQGLRLIYYSQIVNDFQKGDIAEGYSVSREKKESFPLTVTSAQKNPTAFYLCASSIGGASEAFFGQGTRLTVV.

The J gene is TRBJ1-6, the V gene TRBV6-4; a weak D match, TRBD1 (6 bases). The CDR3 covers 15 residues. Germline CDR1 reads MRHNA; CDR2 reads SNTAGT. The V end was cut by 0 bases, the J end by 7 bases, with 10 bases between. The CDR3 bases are TGTGCCAGCAGTGACTCGTTAGGGGGGAATTCACCCCTCCACTTT. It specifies CASSDSLGGNSPLHF.

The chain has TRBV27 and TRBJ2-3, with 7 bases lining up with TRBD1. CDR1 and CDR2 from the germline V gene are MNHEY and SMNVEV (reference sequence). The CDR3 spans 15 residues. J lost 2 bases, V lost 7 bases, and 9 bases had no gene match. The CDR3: CASIGDSEDTDTQYF. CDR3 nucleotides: TGTGCCAGCATCGGGGACAGCGAAGACACAGATACGCAGTATTTT.

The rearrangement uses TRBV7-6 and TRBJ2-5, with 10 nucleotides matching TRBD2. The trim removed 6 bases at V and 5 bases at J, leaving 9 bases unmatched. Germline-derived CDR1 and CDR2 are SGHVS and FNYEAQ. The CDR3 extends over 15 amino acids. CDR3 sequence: CASSELAGTMETQYF. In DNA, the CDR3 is TGTGCCAGCAGTGAACTAGCGGGGACTATGGAGACCCAGTACTTC.

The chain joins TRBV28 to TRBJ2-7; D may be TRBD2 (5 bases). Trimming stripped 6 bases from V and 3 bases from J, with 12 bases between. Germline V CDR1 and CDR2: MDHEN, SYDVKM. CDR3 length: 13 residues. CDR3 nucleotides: TGTGCCAGCAGCGAGGGTAGGAGCTACGAGCAGTACTTC. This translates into CASSEGRSYEQYF.

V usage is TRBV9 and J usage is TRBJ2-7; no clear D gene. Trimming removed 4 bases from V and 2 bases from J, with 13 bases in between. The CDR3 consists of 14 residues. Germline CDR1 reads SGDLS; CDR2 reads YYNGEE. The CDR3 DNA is TGTGCCAGCAGCTTGACCCCGGGCGCCTACGAGCAGTACTTC. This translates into CASSLTPGAYEQYF. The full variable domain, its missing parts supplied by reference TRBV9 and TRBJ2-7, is DSGVTQTPKHLITATGQRVTLRCSPRSGDLSVYWYQQSLDQGLQFLIQYYNGEERAKGNILERFSAQQFPDLHSELNLSSLELGDSALYFCASSLTPGAYEQYFGPGTRLTVT.